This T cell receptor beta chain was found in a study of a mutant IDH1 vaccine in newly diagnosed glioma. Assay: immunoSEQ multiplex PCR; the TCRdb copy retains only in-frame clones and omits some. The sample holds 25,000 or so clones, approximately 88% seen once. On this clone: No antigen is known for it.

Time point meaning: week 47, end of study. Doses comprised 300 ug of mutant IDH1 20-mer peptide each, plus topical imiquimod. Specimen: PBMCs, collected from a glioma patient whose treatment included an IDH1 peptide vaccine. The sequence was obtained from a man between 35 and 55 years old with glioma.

The CDR3 DNA follows: TGTGCCAGCAGCCCCGGACAGGGAAGCGCTGAAGCTTTCTTT. This sequence encodes CASSPGQGSAEAFF. The chain has TRBV5-4 and TRBJ1-1; 8 positions agree with TRBD1. This CDR3 spans 14 amino acids. CDR1 and CDR2 from the germline V gene are SGHNT and YYREEE (reference sequence). With 4 bases clipped from V and 6 bases from J, the junction kept 8 bases outside the gene matches.